Listed below are T cell receptor beta chains from one sample, sequenced in a study of T cell responses to AZD1222 COVID-19 vaccine. Libraries were prepared by immunoSEQ multiplex PCR; TCRdb keeps only in-frame clonotypes and omits some of them. Of some 200,000 clones in the sample, roughly 92% were seen once. The sequences come from peripheral blood, collected on day 0 of AZD1222 vaccination. The receptors derive from an adult in good health. Both conserved end residues are part of each CDR3.

TRBV6-2/TRBV6-3	TRBJ2-5	CASSYPSGVQETQYF
TRBV27	TRBJ1-1	CASSFSQNTEAFF
TRBV7-2	TRBJ1-3	CASSRGQYLSGNTIYF
TRBV6-5	TRBJ1-4	CASSSYPGPLEEKLFF
TRBV7-9	TRBJ2-2	CASSLFHGAGGTGELFF
TRBV11-2	TRBJ2-1	CASSSGQTSYNEQFF
TRBV2	TRBJ1-6	CASKDREGSALHF
TRBV2	TRBJ2-7	CASIGVRGVYEQYF
TRBV2	TRBJ1-5	CASSAAGGGSNQPQHF
TRBV6-6	TRBJ1-6	CASRYWTDRNNSPLHF
TRBV5-1	TRBJ1-4	CASSGGTLTTNEKLFF
TRBV13	TRBJ2-7	CASRGGSYEQYF
TRBV7-9	TRBJ1-2	CASSFLGEDYGYTF
TRBV7-9	TRBJ1-2	CASSSNMGYGYTF
TRBV3-1/TRBV3-2	TRBJ2-3	CASSLGTDTQYF
TRBV3-1/TRBV3-2	TRBJ1-2	CASSQVGTGGDYGYTF
TRBV18	TRBJ1-1	CASSPPARGATEAFF
TRBV5-8	TRBJ2-1	CASSLRGGYNEQFF
TRBV10-3	TRBJ2-3	CAITERTLGDTQYF
TRBV28	TRBJ1-2	CASSGPGQGPYGYTF
TRBV7-2	TRBJ2-2	CASSPATGVTGELFF
TRBV29-1	TRBJ1-2	CSVGGTSIGYTF
TRBV7-9	TRBJ1-2	CASSLRGVSPYGYTF
TRBV6-6	TRBJ1-4	CASSPGAGQANEKLFF
TRBV18	TRBJ1-1	CASSPTRQGWAEAFF
TRBV4-2	TRBJ2-7	CASSQQTGTFHYEQYF
TRBV27	TRBJ2-2	CASSLLLGGTGELFF